These T cell receptor beta chains were read from a single sample in a study of T-cell reconstitution after alpha-beta-depleted transplantation in children. TCRdb called the PCR reads again in MiXCR, with one record for every CDR3 protein. The table lists 110,000 or so distinct CDR3 sequences, 6.4% of them singletons. Sequences were derived from PBMCs, mostly from graft donor cells, sampled 360 days after TCRalphabeta/CD19-depleted stem cell transplant. The receptor source for this set is a male patient aged 2 to 10 who had a stem cell transplant for acute lymphoblastic leukemia, so the T cells may come from the graft donor. Each CDR3 is given with its conserved first and last residue. D genes are given only for firm matches. The listing skips clone size in some rows; elsewhere it reads once, few, many or a size class.

CDR3aa: CASSVVRADTQYF
CDR3nt: TGTGCCAGCAGCGTAGTTAGAGCAGATACGCAGTATTTT
d_gene: NA
j_gene: TRBJ2-3
v_gene: TRBV9
abundance: many

CDR3aa: CACRLAGGGEQFF
CDR3nt: TGTGCCTGCAGGCTAGCGGGTGGTGGTGAGCAGTTCTTC
d_gene: TRBD2
j_gene: TRBJ2-1
v_gene: TRBV18
abundance: many

CDR3aa: CASSFLGSNYGYTF
CDR3nt: TGTGCCAGCAGCTTTTTAGGGAGTAACTATGGCTACACCTTC
d_gene: NA
j_gene: TRBJ1-2
v_gene: TRBV7-9
abundance: many

CDR3aa: CATQGGQGDTQYF
CDR3nt: TGTGCCACCCAGGGAGGGCAGGGAGATACGCAGTATTTT
d_gene: TRBD2
j_gene: TRBJ2-3
v_gene: TRBV27
abundance: many

CDR3aa: CASATPRGQYF
CDR3nt: TGTGCCAGCGCCACCCCTAGAGGGCAGTACTTC
d_gene: NA
j_gene: TRBJ2-7
v_gene: TRBV12-3/TRBV12-4
abundance: many

CDR3aa: CASSGGGTLNYGYTF
CDR3nt: TGTGCCAGCAGCGGGGGGGGAACCCTTAACTATGGCTACACCTTC
d_gene: NA
j_gene: TRBJ1-2
v_gene: TRBV12-3/TRBV12-4
abundance: many

CDR3aa: CASSLSRDRRETQYF
CDR3nt: TGCGCCAGCAGCCTTTCCCGGGACAGAAGGGAGACCCAGTACTTC
d_gene: TRBD1
j_gene: TRBJ2-5
v_gene: TRBV4-3
abundance: many

CDR3aa: CASSQEGQAESNQPQHF
CDR3nt: TGTGCCAGCAGCCAAGAAGGACAGGCCGAAAGCAATCAGCCCCAGCATTTT
d_gene: TRBD1
j_gene: TRBJ1-5
v_gene: TRBV4-2
abundance: many

CDR3aa: CASSQETSSSYGQYF
CDR3nt: TGCGCCAGCAGCCAAGAGACTAGCAGCTCCTACGGGCAGTACTTC
d_gene: TRBD2
j_gene: TRBJ2-7
v_gene: TRBV4-3
abundance: NA

CDR3aa: CASSSGRRGTTQYF
CDR3nt: TGTGCCAGTTCTAGCGGGAGACGAGGAACGACCCAGTACTTC
d_gene: TRBD2
j_gene: TRBJ2-5
v_gene: TRBV27
abundance: many

CDR3aa: CASSVPPSSTPSTDTQYF
CDR3nt: TGTGCCAGCAGTGTACCTCCCTCTTCGACCCCTAGCACAGATACGCAGTATTTT
d_gene: NA
j_gene: TRBJ2-3
v_gene: TRBV25-1
abundance: many

CDR3aa: CATSSSGVLRGNIQYF
CDR3nt: TGTGCCACCAGCAGCTCAGGGGTGCTTAGGGGAAACATTCAGTACTTC
d_gene: NA
j_gene: TRBJ2-4
v_gene: TRBV15
abundance: many

CDR3aa: CASSLGTGTEQFF
CDR3nt: TGTGCCAGCAGCCTCGGTACCGGGACCGAGCAGTTCTTC
d_gene: NA
j_gene: TRBJ2-1
v_gene: TRBV7-2
abundance: many

CDR3aa: CASSLYGSGGNEQFF
CDR3nt: TGTGCCAGCAGCTTATACGGTAGCGGGGGGAATGAGCAGTTCTTC
d_gene: TRBD2
j_gene: TRBJ2-1
v_gene: TRBV11-2
abundance: many

CDR3aa: CASRGTGGTDTQYF
CDR3nt: TGTGCCAGCAGGGGGACAGGGGGCACAGATACGCAGTATTTT
d_gene: TRBD1
j_gene: TRBJ2-3
v_gene: TRBV28
abundance: few

CDR3aa: CASSLGAGRAGDTQYF
CDR3nt: TGTGCCAGCAGCTTAGGGGCCGGGAGGGCCGGGGATACGCAGTATTTT
d_gene: TRBD2
j_gene: TRBJ2-3
v_gene: TRBV11-2
abundance: many

CDR3aa: CASSLGSYQPQHF
CDR3nt: TGTGCCAGCAGTTTAGGGTCCTATCAGCCCCAGCATTTT
d_gene: NA
j_gene: TRBJ1-5
v_gene: TRBV28
abundance: NA

CDR3aa: CASSQDEGYAQYF
CDR3nt: TGCGCCAGCAGCCAAGATGAGGGGTATGCGCAGTATTTT
d_gene: NA
j_gene: TRBJ2-3
v_gene: TRBV4-1
abundance: many

CDR3aa: CASSRQGREQYF
CDR3nt: TGTGCCAGCTCCAGGCAGGGGAGAGAGCAGTACTTC
d_gene: NA
j_gene: TRBJ2-7
v_gene: TRBV12-3/TRBV12-4
abundance: many

CDR3aa: CASSWLTGGISGSNQPQHF
CDR3nt: TGTGCCAGCAGCTGGCTGACAGGGGGCATAAGTGGGAGCAATCAGCCCCAGCATTTT
d_gene: TRBD1
j_gene: TRBJ1-5
v_gene: TRBV7-8
abundance: NA

CDR3aa: CASSQEGGSYEQYF
CDR3nt: TGCGCCAGCAGCCAAGAAGGCGGCTCCTACGAGCAGTACTTC
d_gene: NA
j_gene: TRBJ2-7
v_gene: TRBV4-3
abundance: many

CDR3aa: CASSIDQRWGDTQYF
CDR3nt: TGTGCCAGTAGTATAGACCAACGGTGGGGGGATACGCAGTATTTT
d_gene: NA
j_gene: TRBJ2-3
v_gene: TRBV19
abundance: NA

CDR3aa: CASSLSEAQPQHF
CDR3nt: TGTGCCAGCAGCCTGTCGGAGGCTCAGCCCCAGCATTTT
d_gene: NA
j_gene: TRBJ1-5
v_gene: TRBV13
abundance: NA

CDR3aa: CASSSIAGVETQYF
CDR3nt: TGTGCCAGCAGTAGTATAGCGGGGGTAGAGACCCAGTACTTC
d_gene: TRBD2
j_gene: TRBJ2-5
v_gene: TRBV2
abundance: few

CDR3aa: CSVESNQETQYF
CDR3nt: TGCAGCGTTGAAAGCAACCAAGAGACCCAGTACTTC
d_gene: NA
j_gene: TRBJ2-5
v_gene: TRBV29-1
abundance: many

CDR3aa: CASSLSVSGELFF
CDR3nt: TGTGCCAGCAGTTTATCGGTCTCCGGGGAGCTGTTTTTT
d_gene: NA
j_gene: TRBJ2-2
v_gene: TRBV27
abundance: many

CDR3aa: CASSLGVRRVDIQYF
CDR3nt: TGTGCCAGCAGCTTAGGGGTGCGTAGGGTCGACATTCAGTACTTC
d_gene: NA
j_gene: TRBJ2-4
v_gene: TRBV7-8
abundance: few

CDR3aa: CVSSAYEQYF
CDR3nt: TGTGTCAGCAGTGCGTACGAGCAGTACTTC
d_gene: NA
j_gene: TRBJ2-7
v_gene: TRBV25-1
abundance: NA

CDR3aa: CASRSGLNQPQHF
CDR3nt: TGTGCCAGCAGGTCGGGGCTCAATCAGCCCCAGCATTTT
d_gene: NA
j_gene: TRBJ1-5
v_gene: TRBV6-1
abundance: few

CDR3aa: CASSPLSGQGAGELFF
CDR3nt: TGTGCCAGCAGCCCCCTGTCGGGACAGGGGGCCGGGGAGCTGTTTTTT
d_gene: TRBD1
j_gene: TRBJ2-2
v_gene: TRBV7-3
abundance: NA

CDR3aa: CASSFQGKRTYEQYF
CDR3nt: TGTGCCAGCAGTTTCCAGGGAAAAAGGACCTACGAGCAGTACTTC
d_gene: NA
j_gene: TRBJ2-7
v_gene: TRBV28
abundance: many

CDR3aa: CASSLSLGLLTGELFF
CDR3nt: TGTGCCAGCAGCTTATCCCTCGGACTACTCACCGGGGAGCTGTTTTTT
d_gene: NA
j_gene: TRBJ2-2
v_gene: TRBV11-2
abundance: few

CDR3aa: CASSPDGAEAFF
CDR3nt: TGTGCCAGTAGTCCCGACGGCGCTGAAGCTTTCTTT
d_gene: NA
j_gene: TRBJ1-1
v_gene: TRBV19
abundance: many

CDR3aa: CASEQGARQPQHF
CDR3nt: TGTGCCAGCGAACAGGGGGCTAGGCAGCCCCAGCATTTT
d_gene: TRBD1
j_gene: TRBJ1-5
v_gene: TRBV6-1
abundance: many

CDR3aa: CSVDPGLVETQYF
CDR3nt: TGCAGCGTCGATCCGGGACTAGTTGAGACCCAGTACTTC
d_gene: TRBD2
j_gene: TRBJ2-5
v_gene: TRBV29-1
abundance: many

CDR3aa: CASSFRGRSSYEQYF
CDR3nt: TGTGCCAGCAGTTTCAGGGGGCGATCCTCCTACGAGCAGTACTTC
d_gene: TRBD1
j_gene: TRBJ2-7
v_gene: TRBV27
abundance: many

CDR3aa: CASRRTGLVSYEQYF
CDR3nt: TGCGCCAGCAGACGGACAGGGTTAGTCTCCTACGAGCAGTACTTC
d_gene: TRBD1
j_gene: TRBJ2-7
v_gene: TRBV5-1
abundance: many

CDR3aa: CASSQDRDGVSSYNEQFF
CDR3nt: TGCGCCAGCAGCCAAGACCGGGATGGGGTCAGCTCCTACAATGAGCAGTTCTTC
d_gene: NA
j_gene: TRBJ2-1
v_gene: TRBV4-3
abundance: many

CDR3aa: CASRVRGYTGELFF
CDR3nt: TGTGCCAGTAGGGTCAGGGGATACACCGGGGAGCTGTTTTTT
d_gene: NA
j_gene: TRBJ2-2
v_gene: TRBV19
abundance: few

CDR3aa: CASSYPSRGASTDTQYF
CDR3nt: TGTGCCAGCAGTTACCCCAGCCGCGGTGCTAGCACAGATACGCAGTATTTT
d_gene: NA
j_gene: TRBJ2-3
v_gene: TRBV6-5
abundance: many

CDR3aa: CASSAGTGIQTQYF
CDR3nt: TGTGCCAGCAGCGCCGGGACAGGGATACAGACCCAGTACTTC
d_gene: TRBD1
j_gene: TRBJ2-5
v_gene: TRBV7-8
abundance: many

CDR3aa: CASSQRSGTEVYGYTF
CDR3nt: TGCGCCAGCAGCCAAAGAAGCGGAACTGAGGTCTATGGCTACACCTTC
d_gene: NA
j_gene: TRBJ1-2
v_gene: TRBV4-1
abundance: NA

CDR3aa: CASSYPASGVAKNIQYF
CDR3nt: TGTGCCAGCAGTTACCCAGCTAGCGGGGTAGCCAAAAACATTCAGTACTTC
d_gene: TRBD2
j_gene: TRBJ2-4
v_gene: TRBV6-2/TRBV6-3
abundance: many

CDR3aa: CRGPGYGYTF
CDR3nt: TGCAGAGGACCGGGCTATGGCTACACCTTC
d_gene: NA
j_gene: TRBJ1-2
v_gene: TRBV20-1
abundance: few

CDR3aa: CASSPGAAPGSPLHF
CDR3nt: TGTGCCAGCAGCCCTGGGGCAGCTCCTGGCTCACCCCTCCACTTT
d_gene: NA
j_gene: TRBJ1-6
v_gene: TRBV5-5
abundance: NA

CDR3aa: CASSGTSGPYNEQFF
CDR3nt: TGTGCCAGCAGCGGGACTAGCGGGCCTTACAATGAGCAGTTCTTC
d_gene: TRBD2
j_gene: TRBJ2-1
v_gene: TRBV28
abundance: many

CDR3aa: CASSPIFFADSSYEQYF
CDR3nt: TGCGCCAGCAGCCCCATCTTTTTTGCGGATAGCTCCTACGAGCAGTACTTC
d_gene: NA
j_gene: TRBJ2-7
v_gene: TRBV4-1
abundance: few

CDR3aa: CASSLDRGPPYEQYF
CDR3nt: TGTGCCAGCAGTTTAGACAGGGGTCCTCCCTACGAGCAGTACTTC
d_gene: TRBD1
j_gene: TRBJ2-7
v_gene: TRBV12-3/TRBV12-4
abundance: many

CDR3aa: CSVESGTGVSYEQYF
CDR3nt: TGCAGCGTTGAATCGGGGACAGGGGTCTCCTACGAGCAGTACTTC
d_gene: TRBD1
j_gene: TRBJ2-7
v_gene: TRBV29-1
abundance: many

CDR3aa: CASSPAGRNSPLHF
CDR3nt: TGCGCCAGCAGCCCGGCGGGGAGAAATTCACCCCTCCACTTT
d_gene: NA
j_gene: TRBJ1-6
v_gene: TRBV5-1
abundance: many

CDR3aa: CASSLMGDTDTQYF
CDR3nt: TGTGCCAGCAGTTTAATGGGGGACACAGATACGCAGTATTTT
d_gene: NA
j_gene: TRBJ2-3
v_gene: TRBV28
abundance: many

CDR3aa: CSANDREGFSYEQYF
CDR3nt: TGCAGTGCCAACGACCGGGAGGGCTTCTCCTACGAGCAGTACTTC
d_gene: TRBD2
j_gene: TRBJ2-7
v_gene: TRBV20-1
abundance: few

CDR3aa: CASSYSPPGRLATNEKLFF
CDR3nt: TGTGCCAGCAGTTACTCGCCGCCGGGGCGCCTCGCAACTAATGAAAAACTGTTTTTT
d_gene: NA
j_gene: TRBJ1-4
v_gene: TRBV6-5
abundance: few

CDR3aa: CASSPRQGAVQETQYF
CDR3nt: TGTGCCAGCTCACCGAGACAGGGGGCTGTCCAAGAGACCCAGTACTTC
d_gene: TRBD1
j_gene: TRBJ2-5
v_gene: TRBV18
abundance: few

CDR3aa: CASSRRDGRYGYTF
CDR3nt: TGTGCCAGCAGTCGCCGGGACGGCCGGTATGGCTACACCTTC
d_gene: NA
j_gene: TRBJ1-2
v_gene: TRBV27
abundance: many

CDR3aa: CASSQVGETQYF
CDR3nt: TGTGCCAGCAGCCAAGTTGGAGAGACCCAGTACTTC
d_gene: NA
j_gene: TRBJ2-5
v_gene: TRBV14
abundance: many

CDR3aa: CASSQGTYEQYF
CDR3nt: TGTGCCAGCAGCCAGGGAACCTACGAGCAGTACTTC
d_gene: NA
j_gene: TRBJ2-7
v_gene: TRBV3-1
abundance: many